This TCR beta chain was identified in a study of cytomegalovirus exposure and HLA in healthy donors listed by TCRdb under 2017. With regard to the full study: An earlier analysis of some 600 of the donors reported over 250 Gb of sequence data and around 100 million unique TCR beta sequences obtained from some 200 million T cells. Around 320 gigabases of sequencing data and tens of millions of unique TCR sequences were included in an early release covering about 600 HLA-typed donors. Among the roughly 400 genotyped donors, more than 70% belonged to the genetic ancestry cluster associated with self-reported Caucasian donors. The aim of the study was to test whether cataloging public T cell receptors could identify signatures of past pathogen exposure. The study profiled the T cell repertoires of hundreds of subjects by immunosequencing and related them to cytomegalovirus serostatus. Besides the first cohort of under 700 subjects, a separate validation cohort made up of 90 to 150 different subjects was used. The study combined high-throughput TCR immunosequencing, statistical association of individual TCRs with disease status, and machine learning to predict cytomegalovirus infection status. A later analysis re-examined previously published TCR beta repertoires from roughly 650 donors and added high-resolution HLA genotyping to investigate patterns of TCR occurrence. Rather than drawing on any new phenotypic data, the later analysis identified candidate immune exposures from TCR beta sequences and the way those sequences occurred across donors. In an earlier analysis of roughly 580 of the donors, high-throughput TCR beta sequencing was used to judge whether each TCR beta V gene segment behaved as functional or pseudogenic. Alongside the repertoire data, information on donor age, sex, ethnicity and CMV serostatus was compiled. In a later genetic analysis, genome-wide SNP genotypes for about 55% of the roughly 670 donors were used, and that subset was treated as a discovery cohort. All discovery cohort repertoires had been generated using a single sequencing platform. HLA typing included class I and class II loci at four-digit resolution. Typing coverage differed by locus: A, B, C, DRB1 and DQB1 were typed in about 620-630 donors, DQA1 in around 500, DPA1 in around 580, and DPB1 in 472. Four or five DR-DQ haplotypes were handled as single units for association and clustering because linkage in the cohort was strong. Among about 390 genotyped donors of the cohort, an average of about 240,000 unique TCR beta nucleotide sequences were sequenced per donor, roughly 20% of them non-productive. Paper-wide results and their limitations: The presence/absence analyses assumed that sequencing depth was roughly uniform across donors, and that assumption may not be true. In a later analysis, about 17,000 TCR beta sequences were associated with specific HLA alleles at a false discovery rate of 0.05. About 17 rarely observed V segments, including chromosome 9 orphons, were excluded from the earlier analysis of 550 to 700 of the donors because counts were too low. In the study, some 180 TCR beta chains were listed as associated with cytomegalovirus. A later analysis found that most CMV-associated TCR beta chains appeared HLA-restricted, with HLA associations seemingly driven largely by CMV exposure. According to a later genetic analysis, donors in an Asian-associated ancestry cluster had fewer N-insertions in productive TCRs than the approximately 670-donor mean. According to a later analysis, parvovirus B19, influenza, CMV and Epstein-Barr virus appeared linked to several top co-occurrence clusters. Only TCR beta chains were sequenced in this cohort, and the absence of alpha or paired-chain data limited detectable features. In a later analysis, HLA-associated TCR beta chains showed more clonal expansion and lower generation probabilities than non-associated chains that were equally common. The authors suggested that the approach could potentially be extended to other disease states and immunological phenotypes. While some public TCRs were present in many individuals, most TCR sequences turned up only very rarely across donors. In a later analysis, TCR association rates were found to vary across HLA loci, with the most associated TCRs seen for DRB1 alleles and the fewest for HLA-C alleles. Some IMGT-functional V segments, including TRBV6-2 and TRBV6-3, could not be distinguished by the 87-base-pair reads and were therefore excluded. Strong co-occurrence of HLA alleles, especially DR and DQ, made assigning TCR associations to individual alleles difficult. A further reported finding was that TCR beta sequences accurately predicted the HLA-A and HLA-B alleles for most subjects in the first cohort. Linkage disequilibrium might explain the correlated functional status among segregating V segments, but an unknown experimental factor could not be ruled out. Because HLA typing was unavailable for some donors at each locus, only the typed subset was used in association tests. The sequencing pipeline was judged likely to have produced a cluster of highly shared sequence variants as a technical artifact. An association between a missense DCLRE1C variant and V-gene and J-gene trimming of TCR beta chains was found in a later genetic analysis and replicated in an independent cohort. A few of the identified cytomegalovirus-associated TCR beta chains were confirmed in vitro to be specific for cytomegalovirus antigens. The classifier was reported to diagnose cytomegalovirus status with high specificity and sensitivity in both the original cohort and the validation cohort. For the cohort, immune exposure information was limited to CMV serostatus. Broadly in line with IMGT annotations, most TCR beta V segments showed up in productive rearrangements about 87% or about 30% of the time in an earlier analysis of around 600 of the donors.

The method was the immunoSEQ multiplex PCR assay. The multiplex PCR relied on a mix of 60 forward primers for TCR Vbeta segments and 13 reverse primers for TCR Jbeta segments. Amplification of the CDR3 region of rearranged TCR beta genes was performed with a multiplex PCR assay on genomic DNA. On the Illumina HiSeq System, the amplified TCR beta libraries were sequenced as 87-base-pair reads. Turning to the authors' computational methods: A later analysis counted approximately 84 million unique TCR beta chains across the 650 to 800 repertoires, and some 11 million of these chains were shared by at least two donors. To remove PCR and sequencing errors, raw reads were error-corrected and collapsed into unique sequences using a nearest-neighbor algorithm that merged closely related sequences. V, D and J gene segments were assigned by aligning CDR3 sequences to IMGT reference sequences. For a sequence to be retained, a match of at least six nucleotides was required to both a V gene segment and a J gene segment. A rearrangement was called productive if the CDR3 had no stop codons and remained in frame with V and J, and every other rearrangement was called non-productive. Following IMGT convention, CDR3 was defined as the stretch from the second conserved V-encoded cysteine up to the conserved J-encoded phenylalanine. The earlier analysis of around 640 of the donors excluded sequences that lacked an unambiguous match to a single V gene segment. In an earlier analysis of around 600 of the donors, V segments were called functional above 56.7% productive rearrangements and were called segregating when the between-donor standard deviation exceeded 5%. To diagnose cytomegalovirus status from the catalog of TCR beta chain sequences, a statistical classification framework was built. In a later analysis, TCR nucleotide sequences were compared against IMGT/GENE-DB human TR gene sequences so that V and J genes could be assigned. A later analysis assigned CDR3 sequences and most-parsimonious VDJ recombination scenarios with the TCRdist pipeline. In a later analysis, every TCR beta chain was defined by the combination of its CDR3 amino acid sequence and its V-gene family, and reads without a unique V-gene family were dropped. A later analysis removed several hundred highly shared, low-generation-probability nucleotide sequences to deal with suspected cross-contamination and a sequencing artifact. In a later analysis, a clonal expansion index for each public chain was calculated from normalized within-repertoire ranks of inferred template counts. In a later analysis, generation probabilities were computed with a VDJ recombination model fitted to out-of-frame rearrangements, and the resulting probabilities were checked against IGoR. In a later analysis, hypergeometric tests were used to score TCR-TCR, TCR-HLA and TCR-CMV co-occurrence, with a repertoire-size bias correction applied to TCR pairs. In a later analysis, false discovery rates were estimated by permuting HLA or CMV assignments 20 times. In a later analysis, co-occurring TCRs were grouped with DBSCAN, and TCRdist sequence similarity was added when clustering was performed within HLA-allele-positive subsets. Co-occurrence clustering excluded repertoires with fewer than 30,000 or more than 120,000 public chains, plus five with anomalous nucleotide sharing. TCRdb limited this immuneACCESS table to in-frame rearrangements with V and J called. A share of clones is missing; checked studies link under half to unresolved V genes, and the rest is unexplained. The DNA gave D and trimming, while V, J and clone size come from that table. The sample includes roughly 100,000 clones, with 60% to 85% observed a single time. Approximately 2.6% of the sample belongs to the ten largest clones.

V is pared back by 5 bases and J by 5 bases, with 19 bases lying between the germline termini. CDR1 SGHTA and CDR2 FQGNSA are derived from the germline V gene. The CDR3 numbers 15 residues from cysteine through phenylalanine. The CDR3 DNA has 45 bases and is translated from base 1. As regards this clone: Its antigen remains unidentified. No base quality information exists; no much larger clone differs at one position.

The cohort was made up of approximately 670 healthy bone marrow donors. All cohort members were sampled while nominally healthy, although unrecorded immune exposures were likely present. The donor was CMV seropositive and was included in the group of 270 or so seropositive cohort members. Each donor provided a peripheral blood sample, and peripheral blood mononuclear cells were used for TCR beta sequencing. The Qiagen DNeasy Blood Extraction Kit was used to extract genomic DNA from the blood cell samples. The chain was built from TRBV7-2 and TRBJ2-7; matching of 6 bases hints at TRBD2 as the D gene. The specimen was PBMCs. This clonotype originated in a male donor in good health and CMV-seropositive. The CDR3 protein: CASSPASPGRNEQYF. The nucleotide sequence is given as TGTGCCAGCAGCCCCGCATCCCCAGGGAGGAACGAGCAGTACTTC. Here the CDR3 is joined to the reference TRBV7-2 and TRBJ2-7 genes, and the full variable domain is: GAGVSQSPSNKVTEKGKDVELRCDPISGHTALYWYRQSLGQGLEFLIYFQGNSAPDKSGLPSDRFSAERTGGSVSTLTIQRTQQEDSAVYLCASSPASPGRNEQYFGPGTRLTVT.